The next 3 T cell receptor beta chains were all read from a single sample in a study of response to subunit inactivated influenza vaccine. TCRdb fed the RT-PCR reads into MiXCR, producing one record per CDR3 protein. The sample has roughly 500,000 distinct CDR3 sequences; about 15% are singletons. This specimen consisted of CD4+ T cells sorted from PBMCs, obtained around 2 years after vaccination. The receptors were sampled from a man aged 50-75 years who received an inactivated influenza vaccine.

As to this clonotype: A much larger clone differs by one base, so this may be a read error. In DNA, the CDR3 is TGTGCCAGCAGTTTAAATATCGGACGGCAAAGCTCTGAAGCTTTCTTT. Amino acids: CASSLNIGRQSSEAFF. The genes are TRBV12-3 or TRBV12-4 and TRBJ1-1; D is uncertain. V was shortened by 2 bases and J by 6 bases, with 19 bases between the two germline ends. CDR3 length: 16 amino acids.

This clonotype has a handful of counts. The CDR3 nucleotides are TGCAGCGTTGGCATCAGCGACACCATATATTTT. Amino acids: CSVGISDTIYF. V is TRBV29-1 and J is TRBJ1-3; D is uncertain. This CDR3 contains 11 residues. Trimming removed 4 bases at V and 8 bases at J, with 9 bases between. Germline CDR1 reads SQVTM; CDR2 reads ANQGSEA. Complete variable domain (other parts from reference TRBV29-1 and TRBJ1-3): SAVISQKPSRDICQRGTSLTIQCQVDSQVTMMFWYRQQPGQSLTLIATANQGSEATYESGFVIDKFPISRPNLTFSTLTVSNMSPEDSSIYLCSVGISDTIYFGEGSWLTVV.

The chain carries TRBV18 and TRBJ2-5, with 8 bases fitting TRBD2. In germline, CDR1 is KGHSH, CDR2 LQKENI. The CDR3 has 15 residues. V was clipped by 5 bases and J by 1 base; unmatched bases: 6. CDR3 amino acids: CASSGAGAAQETQYF. CDR3 in DNA: TGTGCCAGCTCAGGAGCGGGAGCGGCCCAAGAGACCCAGTACTTC. Variable domain in full (rest from reference TRBV18 and TRBJ2-5): NAGVMQNPRHLVRRRGQEARLRCSPMKGHSHVYWYRQLPEEGLKFMVYLQKENIIDESGMPKERFSAEFPKEGPSILRIQQVVRGDSAAYFCASSGAGAAQETQYFGPGTRLLVL.